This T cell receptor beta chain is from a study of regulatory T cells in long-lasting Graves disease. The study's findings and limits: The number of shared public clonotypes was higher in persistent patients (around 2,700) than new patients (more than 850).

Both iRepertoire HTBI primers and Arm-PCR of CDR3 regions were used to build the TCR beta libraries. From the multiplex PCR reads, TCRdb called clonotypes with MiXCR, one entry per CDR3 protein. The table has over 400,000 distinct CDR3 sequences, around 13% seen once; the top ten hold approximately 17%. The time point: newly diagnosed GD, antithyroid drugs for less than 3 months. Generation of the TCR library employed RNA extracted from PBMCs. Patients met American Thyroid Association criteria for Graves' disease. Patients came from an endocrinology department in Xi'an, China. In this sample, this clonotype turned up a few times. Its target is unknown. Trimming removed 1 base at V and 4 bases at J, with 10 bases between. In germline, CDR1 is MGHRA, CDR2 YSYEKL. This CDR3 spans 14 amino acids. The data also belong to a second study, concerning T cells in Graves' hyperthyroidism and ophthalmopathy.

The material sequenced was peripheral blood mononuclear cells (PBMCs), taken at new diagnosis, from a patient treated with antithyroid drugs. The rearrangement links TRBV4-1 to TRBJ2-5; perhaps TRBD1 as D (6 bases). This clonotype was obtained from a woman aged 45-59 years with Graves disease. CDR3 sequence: CASSQGQGPETQYF. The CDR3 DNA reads TGCGCCAGCAGCCAAGGCCAGGGGCCAGAGACCCAGTACTTC.